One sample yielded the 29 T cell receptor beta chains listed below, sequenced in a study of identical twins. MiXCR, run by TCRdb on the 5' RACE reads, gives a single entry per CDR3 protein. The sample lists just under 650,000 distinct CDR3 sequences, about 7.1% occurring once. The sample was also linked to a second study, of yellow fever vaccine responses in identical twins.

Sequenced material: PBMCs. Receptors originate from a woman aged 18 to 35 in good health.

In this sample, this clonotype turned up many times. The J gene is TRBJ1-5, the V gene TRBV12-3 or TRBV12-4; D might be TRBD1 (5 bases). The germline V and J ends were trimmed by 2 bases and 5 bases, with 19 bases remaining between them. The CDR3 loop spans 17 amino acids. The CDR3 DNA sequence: TGTGCCAGCAGTTTACGGTCAGGGACTACAATTTATCAGCCCCAGCATTTT. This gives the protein CASSLRSGTTIYQPQHF.

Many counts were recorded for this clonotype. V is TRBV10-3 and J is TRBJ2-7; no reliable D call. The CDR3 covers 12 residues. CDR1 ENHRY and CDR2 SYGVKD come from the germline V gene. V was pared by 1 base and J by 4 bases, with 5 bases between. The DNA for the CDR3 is TGTGCCATCAGTGAGTTACAATACGAGCAGTACTTC. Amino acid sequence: CAISELQYEQYF.

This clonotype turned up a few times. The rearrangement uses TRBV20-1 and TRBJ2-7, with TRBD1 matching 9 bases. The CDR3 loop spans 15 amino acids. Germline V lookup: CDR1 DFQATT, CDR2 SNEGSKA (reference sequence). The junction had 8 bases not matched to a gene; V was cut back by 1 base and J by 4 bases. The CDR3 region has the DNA TGCAGTGCTAGAGCGCCCGGGACAGGGATTTACGAGCAGTACGTC. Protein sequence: CSARAPGTGIYEQYV.

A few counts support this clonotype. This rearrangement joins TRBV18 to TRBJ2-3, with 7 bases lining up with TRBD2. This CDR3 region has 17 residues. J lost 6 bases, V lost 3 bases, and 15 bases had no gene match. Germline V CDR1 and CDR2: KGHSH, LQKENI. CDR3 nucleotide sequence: TGTGCCAGCTCACCTCGGCTGGCTAGCGGACGGCCGGATACGCAGTATTTT. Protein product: CASSPRLASGRPDTQYF.

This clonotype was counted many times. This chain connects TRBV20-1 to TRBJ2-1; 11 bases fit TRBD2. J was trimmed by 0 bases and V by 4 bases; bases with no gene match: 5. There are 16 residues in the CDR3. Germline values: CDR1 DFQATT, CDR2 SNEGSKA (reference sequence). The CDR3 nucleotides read TGCAGTGCTACTAGCGGGGGGCGGAACTCCTACAATGAGCAGTTCTTC. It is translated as CSATSGGRNSYNEQFF.

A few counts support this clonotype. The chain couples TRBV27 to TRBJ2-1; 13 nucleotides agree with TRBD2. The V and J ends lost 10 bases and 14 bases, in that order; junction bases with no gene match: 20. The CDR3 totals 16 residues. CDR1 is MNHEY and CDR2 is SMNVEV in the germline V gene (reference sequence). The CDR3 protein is CATRGGLAGVGSLEFF. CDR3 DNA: TGTGCCACCCGCGGCGGACTAGCGGGAGTTGGTTCGTTGGAGTTCTTC.

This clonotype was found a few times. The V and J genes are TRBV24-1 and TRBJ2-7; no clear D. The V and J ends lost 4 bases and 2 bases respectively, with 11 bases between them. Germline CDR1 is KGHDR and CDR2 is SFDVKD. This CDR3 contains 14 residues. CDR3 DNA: TGTGCCACCAGTGACGGTTACCGAGCCTACGAGCAGTACTTC. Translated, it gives CATSDGYRAYEQYF.

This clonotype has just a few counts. This chain's CDR3 is CASSTRQGGFGNQPQHF. The CDR3 coding sequence is TGTGCCAGCAGTACCCGACAGGGGGGGTTTGGCAATCAGCCCCAGCATTTT. This rearrangement joins TRBV12-3 or TRBV12-4 to TRBJ1-5, with TRBD1 identical over 9 bases. Germline trimming cut 5 bases from V and 2 bases from J; bases unmatched to any gene: 10. The CDR3 consists of 17 residues.

The CDR3 is CASSPLGQDIDGYTF. CDR3 nucleotides: TGTGCCAGCTCACCACTCGGACAGGATATCGATGGCTACACCTTC. V gene TRBV18 combines with J gene TRBJ1-2; TRBD1 matches 7 bases. This CDR3 is built from 15 residues. V trimming: 1 base; J trimming: 6 bases; junction bases outside the gene matches: 8. The germline gives CDR1 KGHSH, CDR2 LQKENI. Complete variable domain (other parts from reference TRBV18 and TRBJ1-2): NAGVMQNPRHLVRRRGQEARLRCSPMKGHSHVYWYRQLPEEGLKFMVYLQKENIIDESGMPKERFSAEFPKEGPSILRIQQVVRGDSAAYFCASSPLGQDIDGYTFGSGTRLTVV.

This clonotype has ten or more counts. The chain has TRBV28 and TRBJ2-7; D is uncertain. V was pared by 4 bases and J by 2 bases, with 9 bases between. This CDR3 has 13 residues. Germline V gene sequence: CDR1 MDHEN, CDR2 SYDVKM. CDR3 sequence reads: CASSSGPTYEQYF. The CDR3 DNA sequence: TGTGCCAGCAGTTCCGGGCCAACCTACGAGCAGTACTTC.

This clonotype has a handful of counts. Written as DNA, the CDR3 is TGTGCCAGCAGTTTAGCCGGCCGAAACTACGAGCAGTACGTC. As protein: CASSLAGRNYEQYV. This rearrangement joins TRBV28 to TRBJ2-7, with D hard to call. V was clipped by 2 bases and J by 3 bases, with 11 bases between them. The CDR3 runs 14 residues. Germline CDR1 and CDR2: MDHEN and SYDVKM.

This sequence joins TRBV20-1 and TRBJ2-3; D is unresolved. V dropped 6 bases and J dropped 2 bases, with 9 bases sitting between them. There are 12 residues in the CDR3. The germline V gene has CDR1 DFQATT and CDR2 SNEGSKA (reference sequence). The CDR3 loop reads CSADTSTDTQYF. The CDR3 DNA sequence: TGCAGTGCAGACACATCCACAGATACGCAGTATTTT.

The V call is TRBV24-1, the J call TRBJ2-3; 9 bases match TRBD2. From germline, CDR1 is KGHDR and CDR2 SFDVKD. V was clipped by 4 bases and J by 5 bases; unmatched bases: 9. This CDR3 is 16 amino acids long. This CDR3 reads CATSDSSGMGGDTQYF. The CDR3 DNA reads TGTGCCACCAGTGACTCTAGCGGGATGGGAGGAGATACGCAGTATTTT.

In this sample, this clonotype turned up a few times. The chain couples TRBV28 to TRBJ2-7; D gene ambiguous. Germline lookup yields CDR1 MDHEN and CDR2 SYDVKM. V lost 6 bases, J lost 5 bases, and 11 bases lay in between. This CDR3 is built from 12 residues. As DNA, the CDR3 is TGTGCCAGCAGCCACCGTGGGGACGAGCAGTACTTC. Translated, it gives CASSHRGDEQYF.

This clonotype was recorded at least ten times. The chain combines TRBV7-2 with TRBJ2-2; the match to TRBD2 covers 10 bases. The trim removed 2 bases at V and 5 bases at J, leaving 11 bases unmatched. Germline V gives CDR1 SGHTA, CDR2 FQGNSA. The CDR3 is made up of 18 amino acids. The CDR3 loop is CASSLRSASGGNTGELFF. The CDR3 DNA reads TGTGCCAGCAGCTTACGCTCGGCTAGCGGGGGAAATACCGGGGAGCTGTTTTTT. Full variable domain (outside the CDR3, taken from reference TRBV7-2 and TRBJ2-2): GAGVSQSPSNKVTEKGKDVELRCDPISGHTALYWYRQSLGQGLEFLIYFQGNSAPDKSGLPSDRFSAERTGGSVSTLTIQRTQQEDSAVYLCASSLRSASGGNTGELFFGEGSRLTVL.

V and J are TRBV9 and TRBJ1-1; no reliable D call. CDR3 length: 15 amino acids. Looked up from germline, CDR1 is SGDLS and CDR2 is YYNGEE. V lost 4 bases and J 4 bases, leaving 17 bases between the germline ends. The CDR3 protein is CASSSAPVAGTEAFF. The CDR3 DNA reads TGTGCCAGCAGCTCCGCGCCGGTGGCCGGCACTGAAGCTTTCTTT.

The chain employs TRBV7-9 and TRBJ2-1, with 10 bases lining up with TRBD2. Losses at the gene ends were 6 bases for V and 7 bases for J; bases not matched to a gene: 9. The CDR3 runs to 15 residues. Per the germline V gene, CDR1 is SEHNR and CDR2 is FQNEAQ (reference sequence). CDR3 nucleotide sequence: TGTGCCAGCAGTCCTAGCGGGAGCCGGAAGAATGAGCAGTTCTTC. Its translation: CASSPSGSRKNEQFF.

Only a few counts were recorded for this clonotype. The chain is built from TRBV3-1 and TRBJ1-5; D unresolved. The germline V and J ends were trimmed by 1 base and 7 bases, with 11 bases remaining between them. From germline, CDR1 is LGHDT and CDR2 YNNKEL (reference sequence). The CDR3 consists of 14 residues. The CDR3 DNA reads TGTGCCAGCAGCCAAGGGACCATTATCCAGCCCCAGCATTTT. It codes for CASSQGTIIQPQHF. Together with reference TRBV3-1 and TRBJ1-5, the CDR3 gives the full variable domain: DTAVSQTPKYLVTQMGNDKSIKCEQNLGHDTMYWYKQDSKKFLKIMFSYNNKELIINETVPNRFSPKSPDKAHLNLHINSLELGDSAVYFCASSQGTIIQPQHFGDGTRLSIL.

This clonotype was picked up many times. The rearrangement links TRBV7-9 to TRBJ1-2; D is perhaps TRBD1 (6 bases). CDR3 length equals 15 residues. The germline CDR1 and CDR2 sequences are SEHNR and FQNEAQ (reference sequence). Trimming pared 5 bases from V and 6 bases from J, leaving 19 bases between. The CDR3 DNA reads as TGTGCCAGCAGCCTCCAAGAAACAGGGTTGGATGGCTACACCTTC. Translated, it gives CASSLQETGLDGYTF.

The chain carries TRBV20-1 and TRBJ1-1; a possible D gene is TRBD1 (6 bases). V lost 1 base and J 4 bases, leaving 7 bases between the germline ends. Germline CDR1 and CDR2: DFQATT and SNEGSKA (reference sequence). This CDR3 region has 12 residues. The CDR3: CSARAGVTEAFF. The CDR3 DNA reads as TGCAGTGCTAGAGCAGGGGTCACTGAAGCTTTCTTT.

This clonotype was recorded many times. The CDR3 loop is CATSDQTNQPQHF. In nucleotides, the CDR3 is TGTGCCACCAGTGATCAAACAAATCAGCCCCAGCATTTT. The chain couples TRBV24-1 to TRBJ1-5; no reliable D call. Looked up from germline, CDR1 is KGHDR and CDR2 is SFDVKD. Trimming took 3 bases from V and 4 from J, leaving 6 bases between them. The CDR3 loop spans 13 amino acids.

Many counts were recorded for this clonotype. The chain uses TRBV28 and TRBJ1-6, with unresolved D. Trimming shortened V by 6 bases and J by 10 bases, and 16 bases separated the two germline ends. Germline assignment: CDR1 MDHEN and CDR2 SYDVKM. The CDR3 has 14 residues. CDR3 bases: TGTGCCAGCAGCCGGGGAGGCAATGGATCACCCCTCCACTTT. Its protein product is CASSRGGNGSPLHF.

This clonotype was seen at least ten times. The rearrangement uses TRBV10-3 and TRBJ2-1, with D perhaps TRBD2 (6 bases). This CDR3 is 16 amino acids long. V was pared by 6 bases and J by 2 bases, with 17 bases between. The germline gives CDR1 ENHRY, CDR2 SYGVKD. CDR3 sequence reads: CAIRATGGVPYNEQFF. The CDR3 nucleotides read TGTGCCATCAGGGCGACCGGCGGGGTACCCTACAATGAGCAGTTCTTC.

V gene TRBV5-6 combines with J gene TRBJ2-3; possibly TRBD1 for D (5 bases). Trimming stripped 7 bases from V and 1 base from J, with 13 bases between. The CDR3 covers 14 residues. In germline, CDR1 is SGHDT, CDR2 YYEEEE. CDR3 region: CASQDTGGTDTQYF. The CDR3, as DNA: TGTGCCAGCCAGGACACTGGGGGCACAGATACGCAGTATTTT. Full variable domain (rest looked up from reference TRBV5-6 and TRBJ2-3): DAGVTQSPTHLIKTRGQQVTLRCSPKSGHDTVSWYQQALGQGPQFIFQYYEEEERQRGNFPDRFSGHQFPNYSSELNVNALLLGDSALYLCASQDTGGTDTQYFGPGTRLTVL.

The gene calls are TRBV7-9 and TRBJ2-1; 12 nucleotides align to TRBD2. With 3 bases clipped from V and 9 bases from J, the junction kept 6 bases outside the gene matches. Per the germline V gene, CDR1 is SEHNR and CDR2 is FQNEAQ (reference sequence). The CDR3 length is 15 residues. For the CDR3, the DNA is TGTGCCAGCAGCTTTCTAGCGGGAGGGCCGGGTGAGCAGTTCTTC. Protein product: CASSFLAGGPGEQFF.

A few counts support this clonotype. The DNA of the CDR3 is TGCGCCAGCAGTATCGTGGCGGGAGCCGGGTTGTCCTACAATGAGCAGTTCTTC. It yields the protein CASSIVAGAGLSYNEQFF. This chain links TRBV5-1 with TRBJ2-1; 7 positions agree with TRBD2. Looked up from germline, CDR1 is SGHRS and CDR2 is YFSETQ. J was trimmed by 1 base and V by 5 bases; bases with no gene match: 15. This CDR3 is built from 18 residues.

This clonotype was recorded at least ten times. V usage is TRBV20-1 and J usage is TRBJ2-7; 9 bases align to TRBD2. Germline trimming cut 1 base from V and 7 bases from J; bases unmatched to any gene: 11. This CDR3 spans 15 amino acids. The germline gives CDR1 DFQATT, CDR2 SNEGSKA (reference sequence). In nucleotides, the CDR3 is TGCAGTGCTAGAGGACTAGCGGAGCTTACGTTGGAGCAGTACTTC. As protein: CSARGLAELTLEQYF.

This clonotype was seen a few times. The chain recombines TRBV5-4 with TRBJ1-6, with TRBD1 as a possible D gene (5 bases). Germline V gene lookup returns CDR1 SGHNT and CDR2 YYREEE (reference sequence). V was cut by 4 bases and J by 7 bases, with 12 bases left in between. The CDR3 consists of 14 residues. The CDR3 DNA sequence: TGTGCCAGCAGCCCTGGGTCAGGGAATTCACCCCTCCACTTT. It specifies CASSPGSGNSPLHF. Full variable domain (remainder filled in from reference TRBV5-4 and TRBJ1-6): ETGVTQSPTHLIKTRGQQVTLRCSSQSGHNTVSWYQQALGQGPQFIFQYYREEENGRGNFPPRFSGLQFPNYSSELNVNALELDDSALYLCASSPGSGNSPLHFGNGTRLTVT.

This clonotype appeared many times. The CDR3 bases are TGCGCCAGCAGCTTTACTCGCGGAGATACGCAGTATTTT. It is translated as CASSFTRGDTQYF. The V gene is TRBV5-1, the J gene TRBJ2-3, with unresolved D. The CDR3 has 13 residues. V was clipped by 2 bases and J by 5 bases, with 9 bases between them. From germline, CDR1 is SGHRS and CDR2 YFSETQ.